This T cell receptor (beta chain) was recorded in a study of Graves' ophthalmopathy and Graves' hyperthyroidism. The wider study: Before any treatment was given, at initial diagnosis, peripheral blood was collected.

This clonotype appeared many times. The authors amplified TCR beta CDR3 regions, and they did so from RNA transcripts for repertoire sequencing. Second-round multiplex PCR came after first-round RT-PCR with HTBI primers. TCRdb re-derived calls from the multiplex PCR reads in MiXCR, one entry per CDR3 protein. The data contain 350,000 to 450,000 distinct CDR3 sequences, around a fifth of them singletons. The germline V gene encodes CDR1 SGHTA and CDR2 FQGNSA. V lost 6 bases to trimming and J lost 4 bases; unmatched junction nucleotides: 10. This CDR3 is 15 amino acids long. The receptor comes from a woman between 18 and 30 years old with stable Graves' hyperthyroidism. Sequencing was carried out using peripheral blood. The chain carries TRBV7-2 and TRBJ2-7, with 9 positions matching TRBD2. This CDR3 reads CASSLSGGVLYEQYF. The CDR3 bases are TGTGCCAGCAGTCTTAGCGGGGGAGTCCTATACGAGCAGTACTTC. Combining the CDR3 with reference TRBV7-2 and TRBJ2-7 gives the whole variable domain GAGVSQSPSNKVTEKGKDVELRCDPISGHTALYWYRQSLGQGLEFLIYFQGNSAPDKSGLPSDRFSAERTGGSVSTLTIQRTQQEDSAVYLCASSLSGGVLYEQYFGPGTRLTVT.